These 4 T cell receptor beta chains were all obtained from the same sample, sequenced in a study of blood T cell repertoires in COVID-19. Profiling relied on immunoSEQ multiplex PCR, and the TCRdb table lists in-frame clones only, not all of them. Of 65,000 to 85,000 clones listed, about 68% are singletons. The sequenced material came from peripheral blood. These receptor sequences come from a man aged 50-59 years with active or convalescent COVID-19.

CDR3 protein: CASSPTAGKDYGYTF. The CDR3 nucleotides are TGTGCCAGCTCACCAACAGCGGGGAAGGACTATGGCTACACCTTC. J is TRBJ1-2 and V is TRBV18; no clear D gene. The V end was cut by 2 bases, the J end by 3 bases, with 13 bases between. The CDR3 contains 15 residues. Per the germline V gene, CDR1 is KGHSH and CDR2 is LQKENI.

The rearrangement links TRBV11-3 to TRBJ2-3, with D unresolved. Germline V gene lookup returns CDR1 SGHNT and CDR2 YENEEA. The CDR3 runs to 15 residues. Trimming removed 1 base at V and 5 bases at J, with 13 bases between. CDR3 DNA sequence: TGTGCCAGCAGCTTAGGGGCAGGTGGTGGAGATACGCAGTATTTT. Protein product: CASSLGAGGGDTQYF.

V is TRBV23-1 and J is TRBJ1-2; 9 bases line up with TRBD1. TRBV23-1 is assigned to the ORF class and has an uncertain function. J lost 4 bases, V lost 6 bases, and 21 bases had no gene match. The CDR3 is made up of 19 amino acids. The CDR3 region has the DNA TGCGCCAGCAGCCGGGTGGGGACAGGGTTTTGTGGTTGTGGCTATGGCTACACCTTC. This gives the protein CASSRVGTGFCGCGYGYTF.

The chain employs TRBV30 and TRBJ1-2; 8 nucleotides align to TRBD1. Germline V gives CDR1 GTSNPN, CDR2 SVGIG (reference sequence). The CDR3 runs 13 residues. The V gene end was trimmed by 8 bases and the J gene end by 3 bases; junction bases not matched to a gene: 8. The CDR3 sequence: CALGTGHDYGYTF. In nucleotides, the CDR3 is TGTGCCCTCGGGACAGGCCATGACTATGGCTACACCTTC. The full variable domain, with the rest looked up from reference TRBV30 and TRBJ1-2, is SQTIHQWPATLVQPVGSPLSLECTVEGTSNPNLYWYRQAAGRGLQLLFYSVGIGQISSEVPQNLSASRPQDRQFILSSKKLLLSDSGFYLCALGTGHDYGYTFGSGTRLTVV.